This T cell receptor (beta chain) was sequenced for a study of molecular identifiers for immune sequencing clone quantification. TCRdb reanalysed the PCR reads using MiXCR and keeps one entry per CDR3 protein. The repertoire holds about 500,000 distinct CDR3 sequences, with approximately 25% as singletons. Using 10%, 30% or 50% RNA, naive CD8 libraries were derived from around 20,000 to 1,000,000 sorted cells. Trimming took off 1 base at V and 4 bases at J, with 16 bases between the two ends. The CDR3 sequence is 17 residues long. CDR1 and CDR2 from the germline V gene are LGHNA and YSLEER. Material for sequencing was naive CD8+ T cells from blood, with Jurkat cell RNA spiked in. Specified subset: FACS-sorted CD8+CD4-CCR7+CD45RA+ naive T cells. The source of this sequence is a human donor in good health. Some libraries in this study had Jurkat cell RNA spiked in. The chain has TRBV4-3 and TRBJ2-2; D perhaps matches TRBD2 (6 bases). CDR3 in amino acids: CASSQGRTTSGTGELFF. In nucleotides, the CDR3 is TGCGCCAGCAGCCAAGGAAGGACTACCTCTGGCACCGGGGAGCTGTTTTTT.